This TCR beta chain was identified in a study of blood T cells in healthy people across ages. This clonotype has a handful of counts. Germline assignment: CDR1 SQVTM and CDR2 ANQGSEA. CDR3 size: 15 residues. The V gene end was trimmed by 5 bases and the J gene end by 2 bases; junction bases not matched to a gene: 10. Researchers collected about 10 milliliters of peripheral blood from every single donor. Together with a sample-barcoded 5' primer, a J-beta primer mix was included in a second PCR lasting about 6 to 11 cycles. TCRdb redid the calling of the 5' RACE reads with MiXCR, one entry per CDR3 protein. This table has nearly 1 million distinct CDR3 sequences, just over 50% appearing once.

This chain joins TRBV29-1 and TRBJ2-5; the match to TRBD2 covers 8 bases. The sequenced material came from blood. The source is a woman aged 60 to 75 in good health. CDR3 sequence (DNA): TGCAGCGTTTCGTCGGCTAGCGGGCGGCAAGAGACCCAGTACTTC. Amino acids: CSVSSASGRQETQYF.